The 14 T cell receptor beta chains reported below all come from one sample, sequenced in a study of T-cell reconstitution after alpha-beta-depleted transplantation in children. Unique molecular identifiers featured in how the TCRbeta library was prepared. A single record per CDR3 protein comes from TCRdb applying MiXCR to the PCR reads. The table records over 85,000 distinct CDR3 sequences, about a tenth of them present only once. The sequenced sample was PBMCs from the stem cell graft donor, obtained from the stem cell graft. These receptors were obtained from a human donor who donated a stem cell graft to a child with acute lymphoblastic leukemia.

This clonotype was observed at least ten times. V usage is TRBV24-1 and J usage is TRBJ2-1; tentatively, D is TRBD2 (6 bases). CDR1 and CDR2 (germline): KGHDR, SFDVKD. CDR3 length: 15 residues. V was cut by 4 bases and J by 6 bases, with 15 bases left in between. The CDR3 sequence: CATSDLGGLSNEQFF. CDR3 sequence (DNA): TGTGCCACCAGTGACCTGGGGGGACTCTCCAATGAGCAGTTCTTC.

This clonotype came up many times. This chain's CDR3 is CASSPLGGADTQYF. The CDR3 DNA follows: TGTGCCAGCAGTCCCCTGGGAGGGGCAGATACGCAGTATTTT. The chain has TRBV27 and TRBJ2-3, with 7 nucleotides matching TRBD2. The trim removed 5 bases at V and 4 bases at J, leaving 6 bases unmatched. Germline CDR1 and CDR2: MNHEY and SMNVEV (reference sequence). The CDR3 is 14 residues long.

In the case of this clonotype: A read error may be the cause here, since a much bigger clone is one base away. V is TRBV28 and J is TRBJ1-1; D is uncertain. Germline loops: CDR1 MDHEN, CDR2 SYDVKM. The CDR3 covers 18 residues. The CDR3 DNA sequence: TGTGCCAGCAGTCCTCCCCCCCTCGGATCCAGAGGTAGGACTGACGCTTTCTTT. This encodes CASSPPPLGSRGRTDAFF.

This clonotype was observed many times. This chain uses TRBV20-1 with TRBJ1-5; possibly TRBD1 for D (5 bases). The V end lost 5 bases, the J end lost 1 base, and 9 bases lay between the germline ends. The CDR3 is 13 amino acids. The germline V gene encodes CDR1 DFQATT and CDR2 SNEGSKA (reference sequence). The CDR3 DNA is TGCAGTGCTGCACGGGACAGCAATCAGCCCCAGCATTTT. As protein: CSAARDSNQPQHF.

This clonotype was seen at least ten times. The V and J genes are TRBV5-1 and TRBJ2-7; D uncertain. V was trimmed by 0 bases and J by 2 bases, leaving 6 bases between them. The CDR3 covers 13 residues. Per germline, CDR1 SGHRS and CDR2 YFSETQ. DNA for the CDR3: TGCGCCAGCAGCTTGGACAGTACCTACGAGCAGTACTTC. This gives the protein CASSLDSTYEQYF.

This clonotype was seen at least ten times. This chain links TRBV20-1 with TRBJ2-3, with 13 nucleotides matching TRBD2. V was pared by 6 bases and J by 6 bases, with 9 bases of the junction left unmatched. The germline V gene encodes CDR1 DFQATT and CDR2 SNEGSKA (reference sequence). The length of the CDR3 is 15 residues. The DNA for the CDR3 is TGCAGTGCCGCGTCACTAGCGGGGGGGTGGGATACGCAGTATTTT. Residues: CSAASLAGGWDTQYF.

This clonotype was observed at least ten times. The J gene is TRBJ2-2, the V gene TRBV20-1, with TRBD2 matching 7 bases. The CDR3 consists of 13 residues. The germline V gene has CDR1 DFQATT and CDR2 SNEGSKA (reference sequence). V lost 6 bases and J lost 5; bases outside the gene matches: 6. DNA of the CDR3: TGCAGTGCAGGCCAACTAGCGACCGGGGAGCTGTTTTTT. It codes for CSAGQLATGELFF.

This clonotype was observed a handful of times. This chain joins TRBV11-3 and TRBJ2-2, with D perhaps being TRBD1 or TRBD2 (5 bases each). V was trimmed by 2 bases and J by 3 bases, leaving 10 bases between them. Germline values: CDR1 SGHNT, CDR2 YENEEA. The CDR3 extends over 15 amino acids. CDR3 sequence (DNA): TGTGCCAGCAGCTTATCCTCGGGGCACACCGGGGAGCTGTTTTTT. This codes for CASSLSSGHTGELFF.

This clonotype has at least ten counts. This rearrangement joins TRBV5-6 to TRBJ1-3; possible D gene TRBD1, 6 bases. This CDR3 is 17 amino acids long. CDR1 is SGHDT, CDR2 YYEEEE, per germline. The germline V and J ends were trimmed by 1 base and 2 bases, with 16 bases remaining between them. Here the CDR3 DNA reads TGTGCCAGCAGCTTGAACAGGGCCTTCCCACCTGGAAACACCATATATTTT. Its protein is CASSLNRAFPPGNTIYF.

This clonotype was detected ten times or more. The chain couples TRBV9 to TRBJ2-3; 12 nucleotides agree with TRBD2. The CDR3 contains 14 residues. CDR1 and CDR2 (germline): SGDLS, YYNGEE. V was clipped by 3 bases and J by 6 bases; unmatched bases: 2. DNA of the CDR3: TGTGCCAGCAGCGCTAGCGGGAGGGATGATACGCAGTATTTT. This codes for CASSASGRDDTQYF. Variable domain in full (rest from reference TRBV9 and TRBJ2-3): DSGVTQTPKHLITATGQRVTLRCSPRSGDLSVYWYQQSLDQGLQFLIQYYNGEERAKGNILERFSAQQFPDLHSELNLSSLELGDSALYFCASSASGRDDTQYFGPGTRLTVL.

CDR3 sequence (DNA): TGTGCCATGGGCCCCGATCCCCTCGGACTAGTATACCGTACCTACAATGAGCAGTTCTTC. Amino acid sequence: CAMGPDPLGLVYRTYNEQFF. This chain uses TRBV5-2 with TRBJ2-1; the table names TRBD2, a call not compared with the DNA. TRBV5-2 is marked as a pseudogene. The CDR3 has 20 residues.

The chain combines TRBV27 with TRBJ2-1; 10 bases are shared with TRBD2. Germline-derived CDR1 and CDR2 are MNHEY and SMNVEV (reference sequence). The CDR3 contains 16 residues. The trim removed 6 bases at V and 7 bases at J, leaving 12 bases unmatched. CDR3 DNA: TGTGCCAGCAGCTACCTTTCTAGCGGGGGTGGAAATGAGCAGTTCTTC. Encoded protein: CASSYLSSGGGNEQFF.

There are many counts of this clonotype. The chain is built from TRBV9 and TRBJ2-7; 8 bases fit TRBD2. The CDR3 consists of 15 residues. Germline V gives CDR1 SGDLS, CDR2 YYNGEE. V lost 1 base to trimming and J lost 2 bases; unmatched junction nucleotides: 5. CDR3 sequence: CASSVSSGLTYEQYF. The CDR3 coding sequence is TGTGCCAGCAGCGTATCTAGCGGGCTTACCTACGAGCAGTACTTC.

Ten or more counts support this clonotype. This rearrangement joins TRBV29-1 to TRBJ2-2; 7 bases align to TRBD1. This CDR3 spans 14 amino acids. CDR1 and CDR2 (germline): SQVTM, ANQGSEA. V was clipped by 6 bases and J by 2 bases; unmatched bases: 6. CDR3 loop: CSVRQGFNTGELFF. In DNA form, the CDR3 reads TGCAGCGTGAGACAGGGCTTCAACACCGGGGAGCTGTTTTTT.